This passage covers 15 T cell receptor beta chains from one sample sequenced in a study of cytomegalovirus exposure and HLA in healthy donors. The PCR contained 60 Vbeta and 13 Jbeta primers. Assay used: immunoSEQ multiplex PCR; TCRdb lists only in-frame clones, some missing. The table lists about 180,000 clones, under 80% of them singletons. Specimen: PBMCs. The receptors were gathered from a woman in her 30s in good health and CMV-seropositive.

The chain recombines TRBV28 with TRBJ1-2, with unresolved D. CDR3 length: 14 amino acids. The V gene lost 5 bases and the J gene lost 0 bases, with 10 bases spanning the gap. CDR1 and CDR2 from the germline V gene are MDHEN and SYDVKM. The CDR3 spells CASSPEQSNYGYTF. CDR3 in DNA: TGTGCCAGCAGTCCCGAGCAATCTAACTATGGCTACACCTTC.

The chain carries TRBV2 and TRBJ2-7; weak D call: TRBD2 (6 bases). Germline assignment: CDR1 SNHLY and CDR2 FYNNEI. The CDR3 has 14 residues. V was trimmed by 8 bases and J by 0 bases, leaving 14 bases between them. The CDR3 sequence: CASYGGENSYEQYF. CDR3 in DNA: TGTGCCAGCTACGGAGGGGAAAACTCCTACGAGCAGTACTTC.

The V and J genes are TRBV5-6 and TRBJ1-5; D call uncertain. The CDR3 loop spans 13 amino acids. Germline CDR1 SGHDT, CDR2 YYEEEE. V was trimmed by 1 base and J by 6 bases, leaving 8 bases between them. The CDR3 nucleotides read TGTGCCAGCAGCTTGTCGGGTGGTCAGCCCCAGCATTTT. Its protein product is CASSLSGGQPQHF. Combining the CDR3 with reference TRBV5-6 and TRBJ1-5 gives the whole variable domain DAGVTQSPTHLIKTRGQQVTLRCSPKSGHDTVSWYQQALGQGPQFIFQYYEEEERQRGNFPDRFSGHQFPNYSSELNVNALLLGDSALYLCASSLSGGQPQHFGDGTRLSIL.

The chain employs TRBV28 and TRBJ2-7; 12 nucleotides match TRBD2. CDR1 is MDHEN, CDR2 SYDVKM, per germline. This CDR3 spans 15 amino acids. V shed 6 bases and J 6 bases; nucleotides not matched to a gene: 9. The CDR3 protein is CASSHSGLAGGEQYF. As DNA, the CDR3 is TGTGCCAGCAGCCACTCGGGACTAGCGGGCGGCGAGCAGTACTTC.

This chain links TRBV27 with TRBJ1-5; TRBD1 agrees at 8 bases. The germline V gene encodes CDR1 MNHEY and CDR2 SMNVEV (reference sequence). The CDR3 has 13 residues. V was pared by 7 bases and J by 7 bases, with 6 bases of the junction left unmatched. CDR3 sequence (DNA): TGTGCCAGCACCCGGACAGGGCTCCAGCCCCAGCATTTT. Its translation: CASTRTGLQPQHF.

V usage is TRBV11-2 and J usage is TRBJ2-3, with 7 bases lining up with TRBD2. CDR3 length equals 16 residues. Germline CDR1 reads SGHAT; CDR2 reads FQNNGV. V dropped 2 bases and J dropped 0; count of bases not matched to a gene: 5. The CDR3 spells CASSLLGGGSTDTQYF. The CDR3 region has the DNA TGTGCCAGCAGCTTATTGGGCGGGGGTAGCACAGATACGCAGTATTTT.

The rearrangement joins TRBV4-3 to TRBJ1-6; no clear D gene. The length of the CDR3 is 18 residues. The germline CDR1 and CDR2 sequences are LGHNA and YSLEER. The germline V and J ends were trimmed by 0 bases and 4 bases, with 16 bases remaining between them. In DNA, the CDR3 is TGCGCCAGCAGCCAAGATCGGGGTGGGTTAGAATATAATTCACCCCTCCACTTT. Protein sequence: CASSQDRGGLEYNSPLHF.

This rearrangement joins TRBV4-3 to TRBJ1-2; tentative D call: TRBD1 (5 bases). The CDR3 is made up of 14 amino acids. Trimming removed 5 bases at V and 2 bases at J, with 12 bases between. Germline CDR1 is LGHNA and CDR2 is YSLEER. The CDR3 region is CASSYRGRNYGYTF. CDR3 coding DNA: TGCGCCAGCAGCTACCGGGGGAGGAACTATGGCTACACCTTC.

This clone showed up just a few times. The chain is built from TRBV7-9 and TRBJ2-1; 8 nucleotides agree with TRBD2. The CDR3 runs 16 residues. Germline V gene sequence: CDR1 SEHNR, CDR2 FQNEAQ (reference sequence). Trimming removed 3 bases from V and 4 bases from J; junction bases left unmatched: 8. In nucleotides, the CDR3 is TGTGCCAGCAGCTTCCAGGGTACTAGCGGTTACAATGAGCAGTTCTTC. Its protein is CASSFQGTSGYNEQFF.

The rearrangement uses TRBV4-2 and TRBJ2-7, with 10 bases fitting TRBD1. J was trimmed by 5 bases and V by 3 bases; bases with no gene match: 10. CDR1 is LGHNA, CDR2 YNFKEQ, per germline. There are 16 residues in the CDR3. The CDR3, as DNA: TGTGCCAGCAGCCATATGCCGGGTGACAGGGGGCACGAGCAGTACTTC. Residues: CASSHMPGDRGHEQYF.

The chain joins TRBV4-3 to TRBJ1-2; the D gene is possibly TRBD1 (6 bases). Germline V gene data show CDR1 as LGHNA and CDR2 as YSLEER. The CDR3 is 15 residues long. Trimming stripped 2 bases from V and 2 bases from J, with 12 bases between. The CDR3 DNA follows: TGCGCCAGCAGCCAACAGCGGACAGCCAACTATGGCTACACCTTC. Translation gives CASSQQRTANYGYTF.

This chain links TRBV2 with TRBJ2-1, with a tentative D call TRBD2 (6 bases). Between the trimmed V and J ends, which lost 9 bases and 3 bases, there was a span of 9 bases. In germline, CDR1 is SNHLY, CDR2 FYNNEI. The CDR3 is 12 amino acids. The chain's CDR3 is CARGGDYNEQFF. DNA of the CDR3: TGTGCCAGGGGGGGAGACTACAATGAGCAGTTCTTC.

Only a few counts were recorded for this clone. The chain links TRBV25-1 to TRBJ1-2; D unresolved. Trimming shortened V by 3 bases and J by 3 bases, and 5 bases separated the two germline ends. From germline, CDR1 is MGHDK and CDR2 SYGVNS. This CDR3 has 12 residues. The CDR3 loop is CASSEQYYGYTF. CDR3 bases: TGTGCCAGCAGTGAGCAGTACTATGGCTACACCTTC.

The rearrangement joins TRBV6-5 to TRBJ1-4; D possibly corresponds to TRBD1 (5 bases). The CDR3 totals 14 residues. The V end was cut by 6 bases, the J end by 0 bases, with 8 bases between. Germline lookup yields CDR1 MNHEY and CDR2 SVGAGI. Here the CDR3 DNA reads TGTGCCAGCAGCCGGGGGACAACTAATGAAAAACTGTTTTTT. Its protein is CASSRGTTNEKLFF.

The CDR3 DNA follows: TGTGCCAGCAGCTCCTGGACTTCTTCAGATACGCAGTATTTT. This gives the protein CASSSWTSSDTQYF. The chain combines TRBV7-2 with TRBJ2-3, with D tentatively TRBD2 (5 bases). The CDR3 has 14 residues. Looked up from germline, CDR1 is SGHTA and CDR2 is FQGNSA. The V and J ends lost 4 bases and 4 bases respectively, with 12 bases between them.